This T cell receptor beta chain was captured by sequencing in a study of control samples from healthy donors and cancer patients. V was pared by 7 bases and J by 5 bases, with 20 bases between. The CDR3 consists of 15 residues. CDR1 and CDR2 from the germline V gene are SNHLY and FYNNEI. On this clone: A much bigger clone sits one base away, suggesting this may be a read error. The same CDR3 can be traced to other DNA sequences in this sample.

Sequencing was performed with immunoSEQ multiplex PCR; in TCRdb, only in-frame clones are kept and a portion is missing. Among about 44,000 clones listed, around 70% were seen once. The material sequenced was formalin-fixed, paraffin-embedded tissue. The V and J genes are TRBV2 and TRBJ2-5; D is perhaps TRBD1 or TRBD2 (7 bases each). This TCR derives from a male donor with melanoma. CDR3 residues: CASMGNQGGQETQYF. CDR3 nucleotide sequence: TGTGCCAGCATGGGCAATCAGGGGGGGCAGGAGACCCAGTACTTC.